These 4 T cell receptor beta chains were all obtained from the same sample, sequenced in a study of blood T cell repertoires in COVID-19. Method: immunoSEQ multiplex PCR; TCRdb's copy keeps in-frame clones and lacks some. Altogether 290,000 or so clones are present, around nine tenths being singletons, with the ten largest covering 1% to 1.5%. The sequenced sample consisted of peripheral blood. Receptors originate from a man between 65 and 85 years old with acute or convalescent COVID-19.

This clone was counted a single time. This chain uses TRBV4-2 with TRBJ1-2; 10 positions match TRBD1. The V segment lost 5 bases and the J segment 8 bases; nucleotides outside the gene matches: 11. The germline CDR1 and CDR2 sequences are LGHNA and YNFKEQ. This CDR3 region has 15 residues. CDR3 in DNA: TGTGCCAGCAGCTCCCCCCGACAGGGGGCGGGCGGCTACACCTTC. Its protein is CASSSPRQGAGGYTF.

The chain carries TRBV6-5 and TRBJ1-6; D remains unclear. Germline CDR1 reads MNHEY; CDR2 reads SVGAGI. The CDR3 consists of 14 residues. With 2 bases removed from V and 9 bases from J, the gap between germline ends came to 11 bases. CDR3 amino acids: CASSYEVNGSPLHF. CDR3 sequence (DNA): TGTGCCAGCAGTTACGAGGTTAATGGTTCACCCCTCCACTTT.

The CDR3 loop reads CASMVLQGLSYGYTF. The DNA of the CDR3 is TGTGCCAGCATGGTGCTTCAGGGGTTAAGCTATGGCTACACCTTC. The chain carries TRBV28 and TRBJ1-2; a weak D match, TRBD1 (6 bases). CDR3 size: 15 residues. CDR1 is MDHEN and CDR2 is SYDVKM in the germline V gene. The V gene lost 7 bases and the J gene lost 4 bases, with 19 bases spanning the gap.

In its sample, this clone was seen a few times. V is TRBV28 and J is TRBJ1-2; D unclear. Trimming stripped 5 bases from V and 4 bases from J, with 14 bases between. CDR1 and CDR2 from the germline V gene are MDHEN and SYDVKM. The CDR3 sequence is 14 residues long. The chain's CDR3 is CASSTPGISYGYTF. In DNA form, the CDR3 reads TGTGCCAGCAGTACCCCCGGGATTAGCTATGGCTACACCTTC.